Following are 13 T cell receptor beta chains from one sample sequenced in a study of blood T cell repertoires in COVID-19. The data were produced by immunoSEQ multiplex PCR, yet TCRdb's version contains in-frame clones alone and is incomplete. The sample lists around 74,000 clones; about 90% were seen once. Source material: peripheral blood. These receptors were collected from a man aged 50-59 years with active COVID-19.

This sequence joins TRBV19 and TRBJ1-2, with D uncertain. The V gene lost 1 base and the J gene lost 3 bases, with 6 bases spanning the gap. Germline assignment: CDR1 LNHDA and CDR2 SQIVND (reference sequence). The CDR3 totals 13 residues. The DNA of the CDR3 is TGTGCCAGTAGTATAGGGGCCTACTATGGCTACACCTTC. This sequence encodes CASSIGAYYGYTF. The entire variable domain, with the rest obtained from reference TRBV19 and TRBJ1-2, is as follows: DGGITQSPKYLFRKEGQNVTLSCEQNLNHDAMYWYRQDPGQGLRLIYYSQIVNDFQKGDIAEGYSVSREKKESFPLTVTSAQKNPTAFYLCASSIGAYYGYTFGSGTRLTVV.

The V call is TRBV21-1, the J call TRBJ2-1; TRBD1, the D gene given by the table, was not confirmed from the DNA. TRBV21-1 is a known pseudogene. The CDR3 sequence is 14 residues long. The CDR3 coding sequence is TGTGCCAGCAGCAAAGGCGCGACAGCCCATGAGCAGTTCTTC. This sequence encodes CASSKGATAHEQFF.

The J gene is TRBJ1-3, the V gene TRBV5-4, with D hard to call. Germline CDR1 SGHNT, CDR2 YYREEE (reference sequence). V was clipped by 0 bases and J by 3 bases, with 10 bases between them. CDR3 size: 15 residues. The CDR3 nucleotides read TGTGCCAGCAGCTTGGCCGGGGTCTATGGAAACACCATATATTTT. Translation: CASSLAGVYGNTIYF.

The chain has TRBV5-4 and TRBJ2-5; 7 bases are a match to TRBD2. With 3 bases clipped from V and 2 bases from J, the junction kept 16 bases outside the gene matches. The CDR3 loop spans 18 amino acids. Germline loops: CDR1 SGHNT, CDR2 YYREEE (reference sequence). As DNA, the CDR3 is TGTGCCAGCAGCTCCCGGGTAGCGGGCCTATTATTACAAGAGACCCAGTACTTC. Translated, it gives CASSSRVAGLLLQETQYF.

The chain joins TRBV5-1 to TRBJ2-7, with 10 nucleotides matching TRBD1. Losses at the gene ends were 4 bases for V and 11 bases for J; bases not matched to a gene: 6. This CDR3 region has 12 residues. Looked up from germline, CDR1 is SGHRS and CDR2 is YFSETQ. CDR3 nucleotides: TGCGCCAGCAGCGTAGACAGGGGGCGAGAGTACTTC. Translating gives CASSVDRGREYF.

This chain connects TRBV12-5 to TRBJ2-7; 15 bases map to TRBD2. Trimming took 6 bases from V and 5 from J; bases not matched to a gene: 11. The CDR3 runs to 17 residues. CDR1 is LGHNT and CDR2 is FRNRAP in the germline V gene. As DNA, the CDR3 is TGTGCTAGTGGCCGGGGACTAGCGGGAGGATATAACGACGAGCAGTACTTC. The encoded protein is CASGRGLAGGYNDEQYF.

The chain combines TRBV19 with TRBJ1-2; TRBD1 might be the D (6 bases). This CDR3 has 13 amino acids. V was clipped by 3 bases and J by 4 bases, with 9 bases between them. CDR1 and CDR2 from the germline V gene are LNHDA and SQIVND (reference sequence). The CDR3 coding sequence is TGTGCCAGTAGTATCGGACAGTTCTATGGCTACACCTTC. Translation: CASSIGQFYGYTF.

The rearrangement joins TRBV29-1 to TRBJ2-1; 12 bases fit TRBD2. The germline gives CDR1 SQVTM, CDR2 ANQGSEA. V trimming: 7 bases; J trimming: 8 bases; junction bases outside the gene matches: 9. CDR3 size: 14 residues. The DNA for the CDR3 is TGCAGCGACCGAAGGACTAGCGGGGTAGATGAGCAGTTCTTC. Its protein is CSDRRTSGVDEQFF.

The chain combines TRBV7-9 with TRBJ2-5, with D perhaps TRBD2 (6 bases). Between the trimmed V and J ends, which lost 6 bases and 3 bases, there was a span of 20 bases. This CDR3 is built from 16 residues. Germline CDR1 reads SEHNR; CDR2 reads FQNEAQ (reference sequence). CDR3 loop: CASRRNGGLTEETQYF. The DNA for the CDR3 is TGTGCCAGCAGACGTAACGGGGGTTTAACAGAAGAGACCCAGTACTTC.

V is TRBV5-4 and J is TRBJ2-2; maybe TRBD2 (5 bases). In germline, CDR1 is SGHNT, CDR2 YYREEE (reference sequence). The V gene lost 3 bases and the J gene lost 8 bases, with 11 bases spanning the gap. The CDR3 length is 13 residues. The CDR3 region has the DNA TGTGCCAGCAGCTCCACTAGTACTGGGGAGCTGTTTTTT. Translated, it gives CASSSTSTGELFF.

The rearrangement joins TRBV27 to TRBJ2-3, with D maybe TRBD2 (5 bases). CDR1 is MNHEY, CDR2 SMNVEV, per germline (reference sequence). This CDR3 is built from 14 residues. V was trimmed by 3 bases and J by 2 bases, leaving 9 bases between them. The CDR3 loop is CASSFERATDTQYF. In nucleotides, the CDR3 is TGTGCCAGCAGTTTTGAGAGGGCCACAGATACGCAGTATTTT.

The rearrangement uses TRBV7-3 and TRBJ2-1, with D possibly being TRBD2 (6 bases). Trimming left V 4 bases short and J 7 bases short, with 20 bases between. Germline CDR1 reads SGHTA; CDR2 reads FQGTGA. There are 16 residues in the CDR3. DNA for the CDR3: TGTGCCAGCAGCTCATACCATCGGGACTGGACGAATGAGCAGTTCTTC. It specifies CASSSYHRDWTNEQFF.

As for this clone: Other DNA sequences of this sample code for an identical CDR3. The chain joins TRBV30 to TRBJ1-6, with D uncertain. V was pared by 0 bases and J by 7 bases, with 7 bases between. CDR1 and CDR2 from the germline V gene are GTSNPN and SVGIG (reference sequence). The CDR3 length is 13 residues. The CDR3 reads CAWSVRENSPLHF. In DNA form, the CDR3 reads TGTGCCTGGAGTGTTAGGGAGAATTCACCCCTCCACTTT.